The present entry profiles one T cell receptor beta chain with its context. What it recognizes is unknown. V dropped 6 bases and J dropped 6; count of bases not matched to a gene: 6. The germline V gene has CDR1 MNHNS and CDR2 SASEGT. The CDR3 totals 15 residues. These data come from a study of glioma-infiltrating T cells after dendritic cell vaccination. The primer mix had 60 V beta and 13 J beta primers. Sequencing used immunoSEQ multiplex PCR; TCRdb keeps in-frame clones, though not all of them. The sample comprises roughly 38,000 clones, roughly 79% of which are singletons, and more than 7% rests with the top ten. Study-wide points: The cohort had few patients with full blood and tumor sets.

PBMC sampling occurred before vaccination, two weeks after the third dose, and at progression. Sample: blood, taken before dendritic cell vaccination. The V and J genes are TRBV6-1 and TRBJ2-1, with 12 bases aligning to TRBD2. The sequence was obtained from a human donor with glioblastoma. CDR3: CASSQGTSGLNEQFF. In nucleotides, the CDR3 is TGTGCCAGCAGCCAGGGGACTAGCGGGCTCAATGAGCAGTTCTTC.